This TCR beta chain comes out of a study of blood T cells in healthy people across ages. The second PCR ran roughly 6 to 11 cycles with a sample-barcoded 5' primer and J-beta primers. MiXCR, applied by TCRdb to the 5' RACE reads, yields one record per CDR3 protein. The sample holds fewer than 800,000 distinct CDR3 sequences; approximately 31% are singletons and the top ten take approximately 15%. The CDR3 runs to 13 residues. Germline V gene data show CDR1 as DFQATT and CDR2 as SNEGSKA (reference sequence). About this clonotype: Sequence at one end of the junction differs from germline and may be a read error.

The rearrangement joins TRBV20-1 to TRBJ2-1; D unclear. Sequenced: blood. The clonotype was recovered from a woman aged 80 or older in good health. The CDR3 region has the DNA TGCAGCGCTAGTATGCCTACCTACAATGAGCAGTTCTTC. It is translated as CSASMPTYNEQFF.